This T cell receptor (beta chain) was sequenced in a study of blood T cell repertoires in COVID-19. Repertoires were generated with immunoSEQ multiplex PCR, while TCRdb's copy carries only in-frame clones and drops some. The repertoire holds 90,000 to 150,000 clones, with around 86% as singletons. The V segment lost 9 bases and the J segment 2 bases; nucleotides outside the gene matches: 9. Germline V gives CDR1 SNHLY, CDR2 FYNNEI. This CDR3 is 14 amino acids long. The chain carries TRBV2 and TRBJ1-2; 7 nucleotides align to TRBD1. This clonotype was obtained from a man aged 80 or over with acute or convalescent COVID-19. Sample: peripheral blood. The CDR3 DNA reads TGTGCCAGTGTAAAACAGGGGCTCAACTATGGCTACACCTTC. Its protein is CASVKQGLNYGYTF.